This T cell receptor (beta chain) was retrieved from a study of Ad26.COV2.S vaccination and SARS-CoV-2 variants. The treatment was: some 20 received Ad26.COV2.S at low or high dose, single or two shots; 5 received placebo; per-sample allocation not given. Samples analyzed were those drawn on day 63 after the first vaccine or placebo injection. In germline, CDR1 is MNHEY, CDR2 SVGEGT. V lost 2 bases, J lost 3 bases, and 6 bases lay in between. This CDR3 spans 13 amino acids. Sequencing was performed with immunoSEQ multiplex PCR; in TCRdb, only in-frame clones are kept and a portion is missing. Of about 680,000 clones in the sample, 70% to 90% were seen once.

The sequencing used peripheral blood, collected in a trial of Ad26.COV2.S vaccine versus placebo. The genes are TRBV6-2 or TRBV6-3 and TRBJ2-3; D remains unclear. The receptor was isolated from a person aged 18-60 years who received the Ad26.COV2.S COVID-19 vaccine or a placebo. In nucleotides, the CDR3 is TGTGCCAGCAGTTACCTTAAAACAGATACGCAGTATTTT. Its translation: CASSYLKTDTQYF.